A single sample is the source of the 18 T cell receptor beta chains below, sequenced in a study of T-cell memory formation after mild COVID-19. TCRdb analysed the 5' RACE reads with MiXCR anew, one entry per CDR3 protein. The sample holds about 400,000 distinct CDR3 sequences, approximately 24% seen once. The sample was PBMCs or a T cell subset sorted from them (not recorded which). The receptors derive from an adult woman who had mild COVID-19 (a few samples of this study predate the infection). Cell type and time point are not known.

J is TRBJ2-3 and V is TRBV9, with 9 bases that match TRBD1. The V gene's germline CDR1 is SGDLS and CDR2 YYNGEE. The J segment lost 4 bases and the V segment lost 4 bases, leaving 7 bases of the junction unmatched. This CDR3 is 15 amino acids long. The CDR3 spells CASSLGTGKADTQYF. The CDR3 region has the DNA TGTGCCAGCAGCTTGGGGACAGGGAAGGCAGATACGCAGTATTTT.

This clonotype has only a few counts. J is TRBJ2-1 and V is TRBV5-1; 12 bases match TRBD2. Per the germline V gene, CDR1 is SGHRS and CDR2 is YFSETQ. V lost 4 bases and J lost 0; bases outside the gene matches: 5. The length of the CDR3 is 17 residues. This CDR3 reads CASSSSTSGSSYNEQFF. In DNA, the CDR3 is TGCGCCAGCAGCAGCTCGACTAGCGGGAGCTCCTACAATGAGCAGTTCTTC. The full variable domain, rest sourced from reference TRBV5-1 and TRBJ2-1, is KAGVTQTPRYLIKTRGQQVTLSCSPISGHRSVSWYQQTPGQGLQFLFEYFSETQRNKGNFPGRFSGRQFSNSRSEMNVSTLELGDSALYLCASSSSTSGSSYNEQFFGPGTRLTVL.

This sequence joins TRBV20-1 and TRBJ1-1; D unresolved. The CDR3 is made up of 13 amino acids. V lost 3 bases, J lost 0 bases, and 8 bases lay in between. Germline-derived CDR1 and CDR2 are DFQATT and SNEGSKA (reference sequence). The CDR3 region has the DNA TGCAGTGCTAGGTACAACATGAACACTGAAGCTTTCTTT. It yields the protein CSARYNMNTEAFF.

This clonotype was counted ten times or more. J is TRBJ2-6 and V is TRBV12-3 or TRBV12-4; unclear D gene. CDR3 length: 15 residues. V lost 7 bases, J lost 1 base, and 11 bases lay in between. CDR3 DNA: TGTGCCAGCACCCTAACGGAGTCTGGGGCCAACGTCCTGACTTTC. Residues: CASTLTESGANVLTF.

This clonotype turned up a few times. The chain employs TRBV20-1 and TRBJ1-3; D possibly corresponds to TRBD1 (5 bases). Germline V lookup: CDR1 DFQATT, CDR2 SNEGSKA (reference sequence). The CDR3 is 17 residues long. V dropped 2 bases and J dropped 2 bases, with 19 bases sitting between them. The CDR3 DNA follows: TGCAGTGCTAGATCCACCCCGACAGTCCACGCTGGAAACACCATATATTTT. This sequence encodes CSARSTPTVHAGNTIYF.

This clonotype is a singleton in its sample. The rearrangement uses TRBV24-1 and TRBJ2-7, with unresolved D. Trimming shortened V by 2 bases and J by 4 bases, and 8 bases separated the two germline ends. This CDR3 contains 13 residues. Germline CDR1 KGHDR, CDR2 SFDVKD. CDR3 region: CATSDSLGYEQYF. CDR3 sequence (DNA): TGTGCCACCAGTGATTCCCTAGGGTACGAGCAGTACTTC.

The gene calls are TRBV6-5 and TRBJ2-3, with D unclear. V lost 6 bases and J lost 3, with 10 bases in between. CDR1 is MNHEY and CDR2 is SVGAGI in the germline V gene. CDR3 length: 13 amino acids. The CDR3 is CASRRLTTDTQYF. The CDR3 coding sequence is TGTGCCAGCAGGCGGCTCACTACAGATACGCAGTATTTT.

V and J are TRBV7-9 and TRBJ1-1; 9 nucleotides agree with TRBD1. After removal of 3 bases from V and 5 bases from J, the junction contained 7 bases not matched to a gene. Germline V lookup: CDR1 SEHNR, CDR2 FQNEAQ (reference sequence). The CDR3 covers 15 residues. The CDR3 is CASSFPGQGWTEAFF. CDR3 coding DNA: TGTGCCAGCAGCTTCCCGGGACAGGGATGGACTGAAGCTTTCTTT.

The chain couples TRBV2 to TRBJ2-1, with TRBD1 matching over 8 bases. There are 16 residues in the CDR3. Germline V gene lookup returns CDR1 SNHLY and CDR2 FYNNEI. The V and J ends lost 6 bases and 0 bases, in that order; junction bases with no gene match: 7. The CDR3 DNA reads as TGTGCCAGCAGGGACAGGGCTACTCGCTCCTACAATGAGCAGTTCTTC. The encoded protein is CASRDRATRSYNEQFF. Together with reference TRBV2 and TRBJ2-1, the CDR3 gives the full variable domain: EPEVTQTPSHQVTQMGQEVILRCVPISNHLYFYWYRQILGQKVEFLVSFYNNEISEKSEIFDDQFSVERPDGSNFTLKIRSTKLEDSAMYFCASRDRATRSYNEQFFGPGTRLTVL.

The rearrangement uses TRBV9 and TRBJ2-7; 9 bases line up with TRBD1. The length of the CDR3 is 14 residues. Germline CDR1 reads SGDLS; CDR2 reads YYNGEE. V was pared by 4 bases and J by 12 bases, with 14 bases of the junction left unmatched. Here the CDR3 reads CASSPQIGTGTLYF. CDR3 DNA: TGTGCCAGCAGCCCTCAGATCGGGACAGGGACTCTGTACTTC.

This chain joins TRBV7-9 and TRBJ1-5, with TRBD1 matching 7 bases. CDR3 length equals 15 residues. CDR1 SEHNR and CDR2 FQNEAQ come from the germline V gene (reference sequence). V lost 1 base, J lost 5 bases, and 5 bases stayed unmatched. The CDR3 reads CASSLGQGGDQPQHF. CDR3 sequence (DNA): TGTGCCAGCAGCTTAGGACAGGGAGGGGATCAGCCCCAGCATTTT.

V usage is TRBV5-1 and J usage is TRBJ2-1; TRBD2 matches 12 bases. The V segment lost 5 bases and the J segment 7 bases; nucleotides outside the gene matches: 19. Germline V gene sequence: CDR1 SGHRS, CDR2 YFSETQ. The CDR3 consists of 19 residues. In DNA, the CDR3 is TGCGCCAGCAGTTCGCCCCTCGGCCTCCTAGCGGGGGGGTCTAATGAGCAGTTCTTC. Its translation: CASSSPLGLLAGGSNEQFF. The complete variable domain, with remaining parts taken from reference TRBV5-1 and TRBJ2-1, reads KAGVTQTPRYLIKTRGQQVTLSCSPISGHRSVSWYQQTPGQGLQFLFEYFSETQRNKGNFPGRFSGRQFSNSRSEMNVSTLELGDSALYLCASSSPLGLLAGGSNEQFFGPGTRLTVL.

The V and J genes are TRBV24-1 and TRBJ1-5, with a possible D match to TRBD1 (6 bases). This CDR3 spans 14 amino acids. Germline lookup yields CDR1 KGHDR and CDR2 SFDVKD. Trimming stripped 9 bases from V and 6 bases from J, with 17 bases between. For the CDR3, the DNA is TGTGCCACCCAAACAGGGAAAACGGGTCAGCCCCAGCATTTT. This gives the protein CATQTGKTGQPQHF.

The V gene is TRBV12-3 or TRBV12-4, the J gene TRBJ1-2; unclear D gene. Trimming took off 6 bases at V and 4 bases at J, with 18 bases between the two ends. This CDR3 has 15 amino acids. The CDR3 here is CASSSYAAARYGYTF. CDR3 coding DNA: TGTGCCAGCAGCTCCTATGCGGCCGCACGCTATGGCTACACCTTC.

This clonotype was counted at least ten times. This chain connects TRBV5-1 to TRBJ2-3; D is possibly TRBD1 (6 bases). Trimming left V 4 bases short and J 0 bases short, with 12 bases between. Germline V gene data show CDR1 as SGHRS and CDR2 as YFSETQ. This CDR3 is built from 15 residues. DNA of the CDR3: TGCGCCAGCAGCCTCGGCCAGGGGAGCACAGATACGCAGTATTTT. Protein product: CASSLGQGSTDTQYF.

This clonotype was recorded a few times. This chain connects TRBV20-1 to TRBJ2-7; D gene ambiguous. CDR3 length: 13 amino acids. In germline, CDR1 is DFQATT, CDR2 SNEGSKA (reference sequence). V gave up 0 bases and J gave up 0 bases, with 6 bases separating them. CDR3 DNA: TGCAGTGCTAGAGACCGTTACTCCTACGAGCAGTACTTC. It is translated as CSARDRYSYEQYF.

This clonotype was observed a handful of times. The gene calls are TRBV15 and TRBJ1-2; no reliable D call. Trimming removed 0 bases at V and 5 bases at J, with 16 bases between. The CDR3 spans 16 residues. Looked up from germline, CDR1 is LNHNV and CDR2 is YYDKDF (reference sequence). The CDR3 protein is CATSRDLGPSTYGYTF. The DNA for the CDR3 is TGTGCCACCAGCAGAGATCTAGGCCCCTCCACTTATGGCTACACCTTC. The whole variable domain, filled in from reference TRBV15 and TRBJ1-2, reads DAMVIQNPRYQVTQFGKPVTLSCSQTLNHNVMYWYQQKSSQAPKLLFHYYDKDFNNEADTPDNFQSRRPNTSFCFLDIRSPGLGDTAMYLCATSRDLGPSTYGYTFGSGTRLTVV.

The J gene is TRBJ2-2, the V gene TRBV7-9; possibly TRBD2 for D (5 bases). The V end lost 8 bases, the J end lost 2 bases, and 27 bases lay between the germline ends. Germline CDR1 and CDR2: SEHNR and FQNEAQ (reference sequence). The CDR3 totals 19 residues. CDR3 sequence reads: CASGSLPPGLTTNTGELFF. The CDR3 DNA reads TGTGCCAGCGGAAGCTTGCCCCCCGGACTGACGACCAACACCGGGGAGCTGTTTTTT.